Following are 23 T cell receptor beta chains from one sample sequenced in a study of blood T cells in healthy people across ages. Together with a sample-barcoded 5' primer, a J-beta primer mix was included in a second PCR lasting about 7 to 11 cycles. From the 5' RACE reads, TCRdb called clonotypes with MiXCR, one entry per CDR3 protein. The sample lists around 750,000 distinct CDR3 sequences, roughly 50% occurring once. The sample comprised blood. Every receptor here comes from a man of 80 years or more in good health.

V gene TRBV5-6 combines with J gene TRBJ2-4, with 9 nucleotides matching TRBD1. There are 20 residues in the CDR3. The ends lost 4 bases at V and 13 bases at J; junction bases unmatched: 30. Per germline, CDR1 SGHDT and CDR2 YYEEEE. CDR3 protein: CASSDGQGNPGETGPRLQYF. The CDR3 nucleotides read TGTGCCAGCAGCGATGGACAGGGGAACCCAGGAGAGACAGGTCCCCGACTGCAGTACTTC. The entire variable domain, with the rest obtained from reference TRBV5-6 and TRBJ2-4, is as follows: DAGVTQSPTHLIKTRGQQVTLRCSPKSGHDTVSWYQQALGQGPQFIFQYYEEEERQRGNFPDRFSGHQFPNYSSELNVNALLLGDSALYLCASSDGQGNPGETGPRLQYFGAGTRLSVL.

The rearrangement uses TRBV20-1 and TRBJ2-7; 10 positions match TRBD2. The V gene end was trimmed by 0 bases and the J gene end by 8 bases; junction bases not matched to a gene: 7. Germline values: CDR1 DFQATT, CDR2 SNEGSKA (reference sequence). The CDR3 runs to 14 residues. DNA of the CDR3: TGCAGTGCTAGAGATCAGAGCGGGAGGGCCCAGCAGTACTTC. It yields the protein CSARDQSGRAQQYF.

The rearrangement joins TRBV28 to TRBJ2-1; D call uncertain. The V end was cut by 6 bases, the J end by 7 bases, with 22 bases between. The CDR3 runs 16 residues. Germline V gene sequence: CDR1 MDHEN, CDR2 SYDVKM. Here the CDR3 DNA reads TGTGCCAGCAGCCTCCGAGAGATATGGTCCGAGAATGAGCAGTTCTTC. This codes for CASSLREIWSENEQFF.

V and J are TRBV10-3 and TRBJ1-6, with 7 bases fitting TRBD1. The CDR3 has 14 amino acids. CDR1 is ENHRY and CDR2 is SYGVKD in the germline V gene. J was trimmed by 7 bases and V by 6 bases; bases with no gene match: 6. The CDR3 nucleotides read TGTGCCATCAGAGTGACAGGGCCAAATTCACCCCTCCACTTT. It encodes CAIRVTGPNSPLHF.

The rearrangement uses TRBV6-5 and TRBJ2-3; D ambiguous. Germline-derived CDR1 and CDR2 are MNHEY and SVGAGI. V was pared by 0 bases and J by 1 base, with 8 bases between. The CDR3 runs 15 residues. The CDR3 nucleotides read TGTGCCAGCAGTTACTCGGAGTGGGGCACAGATACGCAGTATTTT. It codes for CASSYSEWGTDTQYF.

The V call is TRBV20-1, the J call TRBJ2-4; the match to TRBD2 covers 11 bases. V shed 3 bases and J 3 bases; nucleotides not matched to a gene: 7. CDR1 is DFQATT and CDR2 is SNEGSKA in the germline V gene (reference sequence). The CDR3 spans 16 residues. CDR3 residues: CSARVSGGAGKNIQYF. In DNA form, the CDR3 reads TGCAGTGCTAGGGTTAGCGGGGGGGCCGGCAAAAACATTCAGTACTTC.

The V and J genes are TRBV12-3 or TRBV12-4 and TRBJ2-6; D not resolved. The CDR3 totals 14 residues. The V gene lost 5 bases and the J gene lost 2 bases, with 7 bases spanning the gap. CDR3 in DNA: TGTGCCAGCAGTACCGGCCCTGGGGCCAACGTCCTGACTTTC. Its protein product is CASSTGPGANVLTF.

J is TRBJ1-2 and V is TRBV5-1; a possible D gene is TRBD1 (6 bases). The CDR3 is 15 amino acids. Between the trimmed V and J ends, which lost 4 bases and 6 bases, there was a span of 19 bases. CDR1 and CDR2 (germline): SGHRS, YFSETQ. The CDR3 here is CASSPPRGGGDGYTF. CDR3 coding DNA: TGCGCCAGCAGCCCCCCCAGGGGCGGAGGGGATGGCTACACCTTC.

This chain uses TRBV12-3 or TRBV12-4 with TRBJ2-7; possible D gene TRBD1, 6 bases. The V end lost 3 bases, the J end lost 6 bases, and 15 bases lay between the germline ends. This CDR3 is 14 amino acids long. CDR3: CASSFYRAESEQYF. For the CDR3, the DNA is TGTGCCAGCAGTTTTTACAGGGCTGAATCCGAGCAGTACTTC.

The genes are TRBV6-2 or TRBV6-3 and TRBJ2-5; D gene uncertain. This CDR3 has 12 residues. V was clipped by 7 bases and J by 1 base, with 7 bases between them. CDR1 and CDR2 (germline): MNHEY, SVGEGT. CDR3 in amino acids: CASTQPQETQYF. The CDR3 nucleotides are TGTGCCAGCACCCAGCCCCAAGAGACCCAGTACTTC.

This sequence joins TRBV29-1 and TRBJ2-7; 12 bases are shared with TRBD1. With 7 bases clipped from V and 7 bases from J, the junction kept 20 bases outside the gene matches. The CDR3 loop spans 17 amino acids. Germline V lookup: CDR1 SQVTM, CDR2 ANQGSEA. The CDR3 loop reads CSARAREGQGAYNEQYF. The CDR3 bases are TGCAGCGCCCGCGCCCGAGAGGGACAGGGGGCTTACAATGAGCAGTACTTC.

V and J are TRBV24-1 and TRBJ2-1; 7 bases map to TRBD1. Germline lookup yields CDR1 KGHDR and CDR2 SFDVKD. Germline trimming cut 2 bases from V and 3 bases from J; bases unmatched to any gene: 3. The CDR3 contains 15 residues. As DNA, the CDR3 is TGTGCCACCAGTGATTCCGGGACAGACTACAATGAGCAGTTCTTC. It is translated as CATSDSGTDYNEQFF.

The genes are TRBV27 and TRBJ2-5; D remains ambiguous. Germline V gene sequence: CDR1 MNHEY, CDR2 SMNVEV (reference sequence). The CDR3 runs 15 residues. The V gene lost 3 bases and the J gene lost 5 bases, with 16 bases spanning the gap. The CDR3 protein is CASSLEWPRGETQYF. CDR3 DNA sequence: TGTGCCAGCAGTTTGGAGTGGCCTAGAGGCGAGACCCAGTACTTC.

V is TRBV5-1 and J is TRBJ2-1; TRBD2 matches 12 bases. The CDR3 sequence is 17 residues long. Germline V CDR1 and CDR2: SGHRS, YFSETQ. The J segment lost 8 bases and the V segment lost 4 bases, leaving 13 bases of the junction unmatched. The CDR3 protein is CASSAGTGLAGSDEQFF. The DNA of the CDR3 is TGCGCCAGCAGCGCGGGAACTGGACTAGCGGGGTCAGATGAGCAGTTCTTC.

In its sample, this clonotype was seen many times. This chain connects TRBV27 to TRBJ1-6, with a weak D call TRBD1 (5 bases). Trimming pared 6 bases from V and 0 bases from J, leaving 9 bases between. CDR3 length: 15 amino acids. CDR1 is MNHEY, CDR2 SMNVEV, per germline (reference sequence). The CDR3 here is CASRRQSSYNSPLHF. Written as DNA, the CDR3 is TGTGCCAGCAGAAGACAGAGCTCCTATAATTCACCCCTCCACTTT.

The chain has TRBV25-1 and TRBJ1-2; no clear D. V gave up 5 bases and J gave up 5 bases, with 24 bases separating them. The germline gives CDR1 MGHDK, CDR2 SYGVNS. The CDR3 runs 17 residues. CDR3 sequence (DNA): TGTGCCAGCAGTTCTTTCCCCCGACGGACGGCAAAATATGGCTACACCTTC. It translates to CASSSFPRRTAKYGYTF.

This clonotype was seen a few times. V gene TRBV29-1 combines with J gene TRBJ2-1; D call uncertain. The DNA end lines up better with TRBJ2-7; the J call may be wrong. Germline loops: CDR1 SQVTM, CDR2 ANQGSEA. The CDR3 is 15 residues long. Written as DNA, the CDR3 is TGCAGCGTTAGCCCCGGCGGAAGCTCCTACAATGAGCAGTACTTC. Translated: CSVSPGGSSYNEQYF.

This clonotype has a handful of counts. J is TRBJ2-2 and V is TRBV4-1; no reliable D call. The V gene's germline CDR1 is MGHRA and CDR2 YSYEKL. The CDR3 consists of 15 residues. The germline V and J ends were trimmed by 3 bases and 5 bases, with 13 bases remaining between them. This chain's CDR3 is CASSQGVVWTGELFF. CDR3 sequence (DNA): TGCGCCAGCAGCCAGGGCGTGGTCTGGACCGGGGAGCTGTTTTTT.

CDR3 region: CSVDRQREGKNIQYF. The CDR3 DNA reads TGCAGCGTTGACAGGCAGCGGGAGGGCAAAAACATTCAGTACTTC. The chain is built from TRBV29-1 and TRBJ2-4, with 10 positions matching TRBD2. Germline trimming cut 3 bases from V and 3 bases from J; bases unmatched to any gene: 5. The CDR3 is made up of 15 amino acids. Germline CDR1 reads SQVTM; CDR2 reads ANQGSEA.

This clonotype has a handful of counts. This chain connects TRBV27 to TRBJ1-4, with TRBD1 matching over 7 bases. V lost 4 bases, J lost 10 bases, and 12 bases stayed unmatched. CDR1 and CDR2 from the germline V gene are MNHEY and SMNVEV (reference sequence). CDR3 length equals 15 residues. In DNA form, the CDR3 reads TGTGCCAGCAGTTCACACCCGGACAGGACAGGAAAACTGTTTTTT. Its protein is CASSSHPDRTGKLFF.

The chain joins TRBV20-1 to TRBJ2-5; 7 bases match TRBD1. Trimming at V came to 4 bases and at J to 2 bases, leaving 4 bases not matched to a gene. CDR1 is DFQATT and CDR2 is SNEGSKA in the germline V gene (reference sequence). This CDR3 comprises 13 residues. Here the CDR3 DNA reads TGCAGTGCTATAGACAGGGCGCAAGAGACCCAGTACTTC. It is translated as CSAIDRAQETQYF.

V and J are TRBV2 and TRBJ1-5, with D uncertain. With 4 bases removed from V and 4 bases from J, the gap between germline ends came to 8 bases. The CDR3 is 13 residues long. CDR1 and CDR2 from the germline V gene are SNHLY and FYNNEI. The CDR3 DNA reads TGTGCCAGCAGTGCATCTATGAATCAGCCCCAGCATTTT. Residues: CASSASMNQPQHF.

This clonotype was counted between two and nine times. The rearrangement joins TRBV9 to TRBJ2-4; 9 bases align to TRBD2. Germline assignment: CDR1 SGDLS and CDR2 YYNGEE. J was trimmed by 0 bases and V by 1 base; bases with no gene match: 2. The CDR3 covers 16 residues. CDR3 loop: CASSVSSGVAKNIQYF. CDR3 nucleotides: TGTGCCAGCAGCGTATCTAGCGGGGTAGCCAAAAACATTCAGTACTTC.